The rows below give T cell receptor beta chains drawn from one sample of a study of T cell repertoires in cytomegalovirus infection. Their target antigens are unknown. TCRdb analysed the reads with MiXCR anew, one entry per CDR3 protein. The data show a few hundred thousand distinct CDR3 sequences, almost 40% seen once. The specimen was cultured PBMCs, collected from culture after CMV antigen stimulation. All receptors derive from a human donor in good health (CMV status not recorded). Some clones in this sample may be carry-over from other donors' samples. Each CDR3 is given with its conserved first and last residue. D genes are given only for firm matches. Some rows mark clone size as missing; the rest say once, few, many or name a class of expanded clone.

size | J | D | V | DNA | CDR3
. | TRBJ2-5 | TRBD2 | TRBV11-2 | TGTGCCAGCACCACAGGACTAGCGGGAGCTGGGGAGACCCAGTACTTC | CASTTGLAGAGETQYF
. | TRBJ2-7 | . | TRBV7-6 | TGTGCCAGCAGCCCCGACGGGGTCTGGGAGCAGTACTTC | CASSPDGVWEQYF
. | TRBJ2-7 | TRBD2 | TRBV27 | TGTGCCAGCGGGCGGGGGACCACTTACTACGAGCAGTACTTC | CASGRGTTYYEQYF
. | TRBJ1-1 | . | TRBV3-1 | TGTGCCAGCAGCCAACAGGGACGTCACACTGAAGCTTTCTTT | CASSQQGRHTEAFF
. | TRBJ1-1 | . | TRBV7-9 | TGTGCCAGCAGCTTAGCGGCAGGGAGCACTGAAGCTTTCTTT | CASSLAAGSTEAFF
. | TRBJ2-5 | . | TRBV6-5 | TGTGCCAGCAGTTACTCCCCTCCCCGGGGGTTGGGAGAGACCCAGTACTTC | CASSYSPPRGLGETQYF
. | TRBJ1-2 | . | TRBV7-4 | TGTGCCGGCAGCTTAATAGGGACCGGAGCTTGGGGCTACACCTTC | CAGSLIGTGAWGYTF
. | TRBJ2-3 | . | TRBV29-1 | TGCAGCGTTGAAAGGGAAGTGGATACGCAGTATTTT | CSVEREVDTQYF
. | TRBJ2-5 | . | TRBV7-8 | TGTGCCAGCAGCCGGCTGGGGGGCCGAGAGACCCAGTACTTC | CASSRLGGRETQYF
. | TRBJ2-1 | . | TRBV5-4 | TGTGCCAGCAGACGGGGGAGCTCCTACAATGAGCAGTTCTTC | CASRRGSSYNEQFF
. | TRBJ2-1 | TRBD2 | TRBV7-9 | TGTGCCAGCAGCTTCCGTCCTAGCGGGAGGAATGAGCAGTTCTTC | CASSFRPSGRNEQFF
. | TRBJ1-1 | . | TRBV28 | TGTGCCAGCAACCAGGCGGGGGGAGTCACTGAAGCTTTCTTT | CASNQAGGVTEAFF
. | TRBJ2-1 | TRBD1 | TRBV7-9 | TGTGCCAGCAGCGTCGCCACGACAGGGCCCGGCTCCTACAATGAGCAGTTCTTC | CASSVATTGPGSYNEQFF
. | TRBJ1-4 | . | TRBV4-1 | TGCGCCAGCAGCACGCCCCCGGGGAGGGTTAATGAAAAACTGTTTTTT | CASSTPPGRVNEKLFF
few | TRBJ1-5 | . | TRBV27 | TGTGCCAGCACGGCGCCAAGCAATCAGCCCCAGCATTTT | CASTAPSNQPQHF
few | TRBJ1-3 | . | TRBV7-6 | TGTGCCAGCAGCTTAGAGGCGACTGTCTCTGGAAACACCATATATTTT | CASSLEATVSGNTIYF
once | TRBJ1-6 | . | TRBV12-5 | TGTGCTAGTGGCCCTTTATCGTATGACAGCTATTCACCCCTCCACTTT | CASGPLSYDSYSPLHF
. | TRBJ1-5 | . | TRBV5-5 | TGTGCCAACAGATCCAATCAGCCCCAGCATTTT | CANRSNQPQHF
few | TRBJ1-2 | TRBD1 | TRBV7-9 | TGTGCCAGCAGCGCTACCGGGACAGACTATGGCTACACCTTC | CASSATGTDYGYTF
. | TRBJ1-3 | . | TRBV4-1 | TGCGCCAGCAGCCAGTCGCAGGGGAGAAACACCATATATTTT | CASSQSQGRNTIYF
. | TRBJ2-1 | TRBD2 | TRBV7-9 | TGTGCCAGCAGCTTATTGAGCGGGAGGGCCGTAAATGAGCAGTTCTTC | CASSLLSGRAVNEQFF
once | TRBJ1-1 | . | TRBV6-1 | TGTGCCAGCAGTGAACAGGGCTATGAAGCTTTCTTT | CASSEQGYEAFF
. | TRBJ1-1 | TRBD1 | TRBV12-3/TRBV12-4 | TGTGCCAGCACCCGACAGGGAGGGGTACGGGCTTTCTTT | CASTRQGGVRAFF
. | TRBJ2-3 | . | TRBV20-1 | TGCAGTGCTAGAGATCGAAGGGGGGCAAGAGATACGCAGTATTTT | CSARDRRGARDTQYF
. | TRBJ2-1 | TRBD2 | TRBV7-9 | TGTGCCAGCAGCTTCCCTTCGACTAGCGGGAGGGGTTACAATGAGCAGTTCTTC | CASSFPSTSGRGYNEQFF
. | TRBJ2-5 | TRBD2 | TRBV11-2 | TGTGCCAGCAGCTTAAATCCTAGCGGGGGGCTCATCCAAGAGACCCAGTACTTC | CASSLNPSGGLIQETQYF
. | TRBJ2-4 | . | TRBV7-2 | TGTGCCAGCAGCTTGGACAGCGGAGGGAACATTCAGTACTTC | CASSLDSGGNIQYF
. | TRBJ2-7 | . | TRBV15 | TGTGCCACCAGCGTTCGGACCGGAGGCGAGCAGTACTTC | CATSVRTGGEQYF
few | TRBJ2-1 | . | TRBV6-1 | TGTGCCAGCAGGGCAAAGGGGAGCTCCTACAATGAGCAGTTCTTC | CASRAKGSSYNEQFF
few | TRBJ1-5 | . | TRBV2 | TGTGCCAGCAGTACCGGGCGTAGCAATCAGCCCCAGCATTTT | CASSTGRSNQPQHF
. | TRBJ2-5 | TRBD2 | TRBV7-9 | TGTGCCAGCAGCTTCCCGGGACTAGGTCTAGAGACCCAGTACTTC | CASSFPGLGLETQYF
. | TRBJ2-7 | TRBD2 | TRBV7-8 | TGTGCCAGCAGTCAGAAAAGCGGGGGCCTCTCCTACGAGCAGTACTTC | CASSQKSGGLSYEQYF
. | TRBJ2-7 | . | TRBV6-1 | TGTGCCAGCAGTCTCTTGCGCGGAGGGGATCCCTACGAGCAGTACTTC | CASSLLRGGDPYEQYF
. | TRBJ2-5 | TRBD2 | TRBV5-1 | TGCGCCAGCAGCCCCGGCCGGGGGGGTCGCGAGACCCAGTACTTC | CASSPGRGGRETQYF
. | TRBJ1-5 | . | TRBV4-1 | TGCGCCAGCAGCCAATGGTTCGAGCAGCCCCAGCATTTT | CASSQWFEQPQHF
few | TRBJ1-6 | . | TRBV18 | TGTGCCAGCTCCCTCTGGGACAACTATAATTCACCCCTCCACTTT | CASSLWDNYNSPLHF
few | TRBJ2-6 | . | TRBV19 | TGTGCCACCAAACCCCGGGGCAGTGCGGTTAGCTCTGGGGCCAACGTCCTGACTTTC | CATKPRGSAVSSGANVLTF
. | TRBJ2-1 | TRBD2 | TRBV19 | TGTGCCAGTAGGGGAGCGGGAGGGCCGAATGAGCAGTTCTTC | CASRGAGGPNEQFF
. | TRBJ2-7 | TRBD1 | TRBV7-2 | TGTGCCAGCAGCTTAAGGGGGCTCCCCGAAGAGCAGTACTTC | CASSLRGLPEEQYF
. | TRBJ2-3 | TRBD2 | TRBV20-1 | TGCAGTGCTAGGGCCACTAGCGGTACGAATACGCAGTATTTT | CSARATSGTNTQYF
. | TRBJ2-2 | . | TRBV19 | TGTGCCAGTAGTATTATCGGCAGCTCGAACACCGGGGAGCTGTTTTTT | CASSIIGSSNTGELFF
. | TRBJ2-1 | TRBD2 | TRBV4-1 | TGCGCCAGCAGCGTAAGAACGGGAGGGAATGAGCAGTTCTTC | CASSVRTGGNEQFF
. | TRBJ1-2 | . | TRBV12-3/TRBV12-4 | TGTGCCAGCAGACCTGGACGGGTCTATGGCTACACCTTC | CASRPGRVYGYTF
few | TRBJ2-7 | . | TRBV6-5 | TGTGCCAGCAGGCGACGGGGCGAGCAGTACTTC | CASRRRGEQYF
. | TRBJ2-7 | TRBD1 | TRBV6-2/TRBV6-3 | TGTGCCAGCTATGGGACAGCCCTGAGGATTGAGTACTTC | CASYGTALRIEYF